The 18 T cell receptor beta chains given below trace back to one sample, sequenced in a study of a mutant IDH1 vaccine in newly diagnosed glioma. Documented time point: baseline, week 1 (first vaccination visit). Treatment defined: pre-vaccination baseline after standard-of-care therapy. Profiled with immunoSEQ multiplex PCR; TCRdb holds only in-frame clones, not every one. The table has 85,000 to 100,000 clones, over 75% seen once. Sequencing was performed on PBMCs, taken from a glioma patient treated with radiotherapy, temozolomide or both. The source of these receptors is a middle-aged man with glioma.

The V gene is TRBV19, the J gene TRBJ1-1; TRBD1 agrees at 9 bases. CDR3 length: 14 amino acids. Germline V gene sequence: CDR1 LNHDA, CDR2 SQIVND (reference sequence). J gave up 1 base and V 5 bases, and 2 bases lay outside the gene matches. CDR3 sequence (DNA): TGTGCCAGTAGTGTGGGACAGGGGAACACTGAAGCTTTCTTT. The encoded protein is CASSVGQGNTEAFF.

This clone was picked up a small number of times. This chain joins TRBV5-5 and TRBJ1-3; D unclear. Germline loops: CDR1 SGHKS, CDR2 YYEKEE (reference sequence). V lost 0 bases, J lost 0 bases, and 10 bases lay in between. There are 16 residues in the CDR3. CDR3 in amino acids: CASSLVAGRSGNTIYF. Written as DNA, the CDR3 is TGTGCCAGCAGCTTGGTTGCCGGCCGCTCTGGAAACACCATATATTTT.

The V and J genes are TRBV7-8 and TRBJ2-7; D remains ambiguous. Germline V gene data show CDR1 as SGHVS and CDR2 as FQNEAQ. Deletions cut 5 bases from V and 0 bases from J, with 5 bases between. There are 12 residues in the CDR3. The CDR3 DNA follows: TGTGCCAGCAGCCCTGCCTCCTACGAGCAGTACTTC. Translation: CASSPASYEQYF.

The V and J genes are TRBV5-4 and TRBJ2-3, with 7 nucleotides matching TRBD2. CDR3 length: 16 amino acids. CDR1 is SGHNT, CDR2 YYREEE, per germline (reference sequence). J was trimmed by 4 bases and V by 2 bases; bases with no gene match: 10. The CDR3 region has the DNA TGTGCCAGCAGCTTAATAGGCGGGAGCCGGGCAGATACGCAGTATTTT. It codes for CASSLIGGSRADTQYF. Complete variable domain (other parts from reference TRBV5-4 and TRBJ2-3): ETGVTQSPTHLIKTRGQQVTLRCSSQSGHNTVSWYQQALGQGPQFIFQYYREEENGRGNFPPRFSGLQFPNYSSELNVNALELDDSALYLCASSLIGGSRADTQYFGPGTRLTVL.

The chain links TRBV29-1 to TRBJ1-2; D is possibly TRBD1 (5 bases). The CDR3 contains 13 residues. Between the trimmed V and J ends, which lost 4 bases and 6 bases, there was a span of 15 bases. Germline CDR1 is SQVTM and CDR2 is ANQGSEA. CDR3 sequence (DNA): TGCAGCGTTGGTCAGGGACCCGGTCATGGCTACACCTTC. It translates to CSVGQGPGHGYTF.

The rearrangement links TRBV6-6 to TRBJ1-5; no definite D call. Trimming took off 2 bases at V and 2 bases at J, with 10 bases between the two ends. The CDR3 is 15 residues long. Germline assignment: CDR1 MNHNY and CDR2 SVGAGI (reference sequence). The CDR3 DNA follows: TGTGCCAGCAGTTACGAGGATCCACGCAATCAGCCCCAGCATTTT. Residues: CASSYEDPRNQPQHF.

The chain carries TRBV5-1 and TRBJ2-5; the match to TRBD1 covers 9 bases. Germline V gene sequence: CDR1 SGHRS, CDR2 YFSETQ. V lost 1 base to trimming and J lost 5 bases; unmatched junction nucleotides: 3. The CDR3 has 14 amino acids. The DNA for the CDR3 is TGCGCCAGCAGCTTGAACGACAGGGGGGAGACCCAGTACTTC. This translates into CASSLNDRGETQYF.

The V gene is TRBV30, the J gene TRBJ1-2; the D gene is possibly TRBD1 (5 bases). Deletions cut 1 base from V and 6 bases from J, with 12 bases between. The CDR3 has 13 residues. Germline lookup yields CDR1 GTSNPN and CDR2 SVGIG (reference sequence). CDR3 DNA: TGTGCCTGGAGTGCGGGGACTACCAATGGCTACACCTTC. Its protein is CAWSAGTTNGYTF. The variable domain in full, completed from reference TRBV30 and TRBJ1-2, reads SQTIHQWPATLVQPVGSPLSLECTVEGTSNPNLYWYRQAAGRGLQLLFYSVGIGQISSEVPQNLSASRPQDRQFILSSKKLLLSDSGFYLCAWSAGTTNGYTFGSGTRLTVV.

The V and J genes are TRBV6-5 and TRBJ2-3; D possibly corresponds to TRBD2 (6 bases). CDR3 length: 14 residues. V was trimmed by 2 bases and J by 6 bases, leaving 12 bases between them. Germline CDR1 reads MNHEY; CDR2 reads SVGAGI. In nucleotides, the CDR3 is TGTGCCAGCAGTTACAGGGGACTCACGGATACGCAGTATTTT. Amino acid sequence: CASSYRGLTDTQYF.

The genes are TRBV27 and TRBJ2-7; the D is unclear. V lost 4 bases and J lost 9, with 13 bases in between. This CDR3 comprises 12 residues. Germline V gene data show CDR1 as MNHEY and CDR2 as SMNVEV (reference sequence). The DNA of the CDR3 is TGTGCCAGCAGTTCATCTCCGGTGTGGCAGTACTTC. The encoded protein is CASSSSPVWQYF.

V is TRBV5-1 and J is TRBJ2-7, with 12 bases that match TRBD1. Losses at the gene ends were 4 bases for V and 7 bases for J; bases not matched to a gene: 9. CDR3 length equals 15 residues. CDR1 is SGHRS and CDR2 is YFSETQ in the germline V gene. The CDR3 bases are TGCGCCAGCAGCCAACCGGGACAGGGGGCGGGAGAGCAGTACTTC. As protein: CASSQPGQGAGEQYF.

J is TRBJ2-5 and V is TRBV10-1; a possible D gene is TRBD2 (5 bases). Germline loops: CDR1 WNHNN, CDR2 SYGVQD (reference sequence). CDR3 length: 15 amino acids. Trimming cost V 2 bases and J 2 bases, with 12 bases left between them. As DNA, the CDR3 is TGCGCCAGCAGTGAGCCGGACGGGAAGCAAGAGACCCAGTACTTC. It specifies CASSEPDGKQETQYF.

The rearrangement links TRBV7-2 to TRBJ2-5; 10 nucleotides match TRBD1. The DNA end is more similar to TRBJ2-7, so the J call may be wrong. From germline, CDR1 is SGHTA and CDR2 FQGNSA. The CDR3 spans 13 residues. CDR3 loop: CASSWGQGSEQYF. CDR3 coding DNA: TGTGCCAGCAGCTGGGGACAGGGGAGCGAGCAGTACTTC.

The chain employs TRBV10-3 and TRBJ2-1; TRBD2 matches at 14 bases. The CDR3 length is 18 residues. Germline V gives CDR1 ENHRY, CDR2 SYGVKD. Germline trimming cut 1 base from V and 2 bases from J; bases unmatched to any gene: 4. This chain's CDR3 is CAISEWGLAGEAYNEQFF. The DNA of the CDR3 is TGTGCCATCAGTGAGTGGGGACTAGCGGGAGAAGCCTACAATGAGCAGTTCTTC.

The chain recombines TRBV6-4 with TRBJ1-5; 9 nucleotides align to TRBD1. Germline CDR1 is MRHNA and CDR2 is SNTAGT. CDR3 length: 15 amino acids. J gave up 7 bases and V 3 bases, and 7 bases lay outside the gene matches. The CDR3 coding sequence is TGTGCCAGCAGTGAGACCGGGACAGGGAGCCAGCCCCAGCATTTT. The encoded protein is CASSETGTGSQPQHF.

The chain is built from TRBV9 and TRBJ2-3; unclear D gene. Trimming pared 3 bases from V and 4 bases from J, leaving 12 bases between. Germline-derived CDR1 and CDR2 are SGDLS and YYNGEE. This CDR3 contains 14 residues. This CDR3 reads CASSAPGSPDTQYF. The DNA of the CDR3 is TGTGCCAGCAGCGCGCCTGGGTCCCCAGATACGCAGTATTTT.

CDR3 bases: TGTGCCAGCAGCGTGTCGAGCGGGAGGCGAGAGACCCAGTACTTC. It codes for CASSVSSGRRETQYF. The chain employs TRBV9 and TRBJ2-5, with TRBD2 matching 9 bases. There are 15 residues in the CDR3. With V trimmed by 2 bases and J by 4 bases, 6 bases remained unmatched. CDR1 and CDR2 from the germline V gene are SGDLS and YYNGEE.

The chain has TRBV9 and TRBJ2-7; TRBD1 matches 8 bases. V lost 4 bases, J lost 5 bases, and 14 bases stayed unmatched. CDR3 size: 16 residues. CDR1 SGDLS and CDR2 YYNGEE come from the germline V gene. The CDR3 nucleotides read TGTGCCAGCAGCCCCAGTGGTCGGACAGGGATCAACGAGCAGTACTTC. Translating it yields CASSPSGRTGINEQYF.